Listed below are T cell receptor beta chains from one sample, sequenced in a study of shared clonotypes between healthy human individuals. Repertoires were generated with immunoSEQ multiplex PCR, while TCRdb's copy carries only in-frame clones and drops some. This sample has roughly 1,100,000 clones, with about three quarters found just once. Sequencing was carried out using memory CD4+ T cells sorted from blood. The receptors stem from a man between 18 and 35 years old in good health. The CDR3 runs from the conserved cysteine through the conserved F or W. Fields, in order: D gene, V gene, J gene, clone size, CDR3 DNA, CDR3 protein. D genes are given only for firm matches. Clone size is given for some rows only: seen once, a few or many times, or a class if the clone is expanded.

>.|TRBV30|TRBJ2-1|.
TGTGCCTGGAGTCCCCGAGGGCTAGAGCAGTTCTTC
CAWSPRGLEQFF
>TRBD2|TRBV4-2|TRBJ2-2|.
TGTGCCAGCAGCCAAGGGTTCGGCGGGGGTTACGGGGAGCTGTTTTTT
CASSQGFGGGYGELFF
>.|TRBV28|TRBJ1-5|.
TGTGCCAGCAGTTCCGACACAAATCAGCCCCAGCATTTT
CASSSDTNQPQHF
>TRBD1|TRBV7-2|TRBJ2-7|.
TGTGCCAGCAGCTCCCCCGGGACAGGGAACTACGAGCAGTACTTC
CASSSPGTGNYEQYF
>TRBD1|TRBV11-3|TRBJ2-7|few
TGTGCCAGCAGCTTTGGGACAGGGGCCCTATACGAGCAGTACTTC
CASSFGTGALYEQYF
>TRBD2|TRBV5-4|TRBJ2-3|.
TGTGCCAGCAGCACGACTAGCGGGGGTGGAGATACGCAGTATTTT
CASSTTSGGGDTQYF
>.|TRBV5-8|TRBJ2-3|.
TGTGCCAGCAGCCGGAGGTGGGGTTCTAGCACAGATACGCAGTATTTT
CASSRRWGSSTDTQYF
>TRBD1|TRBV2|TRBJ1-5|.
TGTGCCAGCAGAGTCGACAGGGGAAGCCAGCCCCAGCATTTT
CASRVDRGSQPQHF
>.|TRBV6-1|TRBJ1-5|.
TGTGCCAGCAGGGAGAGTTGGGCTCAGCCCCAGCATTTT
CASRESWAQPQHF
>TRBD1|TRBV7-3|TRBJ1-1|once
TGTGCCAGCAGCAGGACAGGGAGCACTGAAGCTTTCTTT
CASSRTGSTEAFF
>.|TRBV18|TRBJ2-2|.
TGTGCCAGCTCACCTGTGGGCACCGGGGAGCTGTTTTTT
CASSPVGTGELFF
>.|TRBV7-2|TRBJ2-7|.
TGTGCCAGCAGCTTAGGTGGGACCTACGCCTACGAGCAGTACTTC
CASSLGGTYAYEQYF
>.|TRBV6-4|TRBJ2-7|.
TGTGCCAGCACCCGTTGGCGACAAGGTTTCTACGAGCAGTACTTC
CASTRWRQGFYEQYF
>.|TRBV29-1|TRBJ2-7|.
TGCAGCGTTGAGAGGGGCGGACGGGGACTTGGGGAGCAGTACTTC
CSVERGGRGLGEQYF
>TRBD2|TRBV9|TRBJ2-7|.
TGTGCCAGCAGTCCTCAGACTAGCGGGAGTTACGAGCAGTACTTC
CASSPQTSGSYEQYF
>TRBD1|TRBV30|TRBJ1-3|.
TGTGCCTGGAGGACAGGGAGCGGAAACACCATATATTTT
CAWRTGSGNTIYF
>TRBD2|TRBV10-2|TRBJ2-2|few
TGCGCCAGCAGTGACGGGAGGCCAGGCACCGGGGAGCTGTTTTTT
CASSDGRPGTGELFF
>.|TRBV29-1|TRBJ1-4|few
TGCAGCGTTAGGCTGGCCACCGAAAAACTGTTTTTT
CSVRLATEKLFF
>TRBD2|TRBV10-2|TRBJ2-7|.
TGCGCCAGCAGTGAGAAGGGACTAGTCTACGAGCAGTACTTC
CASSEKGLVYEQYF
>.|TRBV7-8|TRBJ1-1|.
TGTGCCAGCAGCTTAGTTCAGGGTAGCACTGAAGCTTTCTTT
CASSLVQGSTEAFF
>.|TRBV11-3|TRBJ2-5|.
TGTGCCAGCAGCCGGGCGGGTACAGAGACCCAGTACTTC
CASSRAGTETQYF
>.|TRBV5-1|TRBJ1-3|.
TGCGCCAGCAGCTTGGGGCAGGTCTCTGGAAACACCATATATTTT
CASSLGQVSGNTIYF
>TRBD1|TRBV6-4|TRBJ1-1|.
TGTGCCAGCAGCTCGACAGGGACCACTGAAGCTTTCTTT
CASSSTGTTEAFF
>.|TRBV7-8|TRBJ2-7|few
TGTGCCAGCAGCCGCCGAGGGCGTTTCTACGAGCAGTACTTC
CASSRRGRFYEQYF
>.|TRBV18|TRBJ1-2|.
TGTGCCAGCTCACCCGGTACTAACTATGGCTACACCTTC
CASSPGTNYGYTF
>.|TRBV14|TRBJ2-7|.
TGTGCCCTGCCGACTCTCTTTTCTCGGGACGAGCAGTACTTC
CALPTLFSRDEQYF
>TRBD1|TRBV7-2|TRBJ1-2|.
TGTGCCAGCACAGGGACAGTCTATGGCTACACCTTC
CASTGTVYGYTF
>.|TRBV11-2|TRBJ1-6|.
TGTGCCAGCACCCGGGTCGGCGATTCACCCCTCCACTTT
CASTRVGDSPLHF
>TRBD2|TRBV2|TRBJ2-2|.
TGTGCCAGCAGGGGGAGGGAAGGCACCGGGGAGCTGTTTTTT
CASRGREGTGELFF
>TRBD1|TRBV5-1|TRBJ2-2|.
TGCGCCAGCAGCTTGTGGTCAGGGGGCACCGGGGAGCTGTTTTTT
CASSLWSGGTGELFF
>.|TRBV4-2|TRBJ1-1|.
TGTGCCAGCAGCCAAGAAGTTATCGCTGAAGCTTTCTTT
CASSQEVIAEAFF
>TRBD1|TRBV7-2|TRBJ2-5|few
TGTGCCAGCAGCTTAGCCGGGACAGGGGAGGCCCAGTACTTC
CASSLAGTGEAQYF
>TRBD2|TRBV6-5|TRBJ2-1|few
TGTGCCAGCAGTTACTCCAGCGGGGGTTACAATGAGCAGTTCTTC
CASSYSSGGYNEQFF
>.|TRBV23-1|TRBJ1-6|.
TGCGCCAGAGGGGGTGGCAATTCACCCCTCCACTTT
CARGGGNSPLHF
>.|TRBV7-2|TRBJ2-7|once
TGTGCCAGCAGCGGGTATGGCGGTTCCTACGAGCAGTACTTC
CASSGYGGSYEQYF
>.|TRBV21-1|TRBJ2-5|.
TGTGCCAGCAGAGACTGGCGCCGGGAGACCCAGTACTTC
CASRDWRRETQYF
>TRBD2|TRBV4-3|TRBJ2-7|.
TGCGCCAGCAGCCAATCCAGCGGGAGAGGGCAGTACTTC
CASSQSSGRGQYF
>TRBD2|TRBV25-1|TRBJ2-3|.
TGTGCCAGCAGTGAAATGAGCGGGAGGGCCGCAGATACGCAGTATTTT
CASSEMSGRAADTQYF
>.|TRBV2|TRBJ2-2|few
TGTGCCAGCAGTGAATTCTTCACCACCGGGGAGCTGTTTTTT
CASSEFFTTGELFF
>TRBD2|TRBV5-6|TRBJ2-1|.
TGTGCCAGCAGCGGCCGGGACTACCTCTACAATGAGCAGTTCTTC
CASSGRDYLYNEQFF
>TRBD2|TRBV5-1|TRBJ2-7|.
TGCGCCAGCAGTCCAAACTTAGCGGGACCCTACGAGCAGTACTTC
CASSPNLAGPYEQYF
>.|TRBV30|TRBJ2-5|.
TGTGCCTGGAGTGTACTTAACTCCCCAGAGACCCAGTACTTC
CAWSVLNSPETQYF
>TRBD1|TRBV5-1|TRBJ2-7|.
TGCGCCAGCAGCTTGGAGGGCAGGGGGTCGTACGAGCAGTACTTC
CASSLEGRGSYEQYF
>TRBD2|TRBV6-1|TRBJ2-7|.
TGTGCCAGCAGGTTAGCGGGGGGATCACGCTACGAGCAGTACTTC
CASRLAGGSRYEQYF
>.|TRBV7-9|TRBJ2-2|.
TGTGCCAGCAGCCCCATAAGGGGGGCCCGATCGAACACCGGGGAGCTGTTTTTT
CASSPIRGARSNTGELFF
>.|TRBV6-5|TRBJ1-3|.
TGTGCCAGCAGTTCGGGACCGAACTCTGGAAACACCATATATTTT
CASSSGPNSGNTIYF
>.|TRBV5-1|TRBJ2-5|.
TGCGCCAGCAGCTTAGTAAGGGATAAGAGAACCCAGTACTTC
CASSLVRDKRTQYF
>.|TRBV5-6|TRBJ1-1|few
TGTGCCAGCAGCTTGTTCCGTGAAGCTTTCTTT
CASSLFREAFF
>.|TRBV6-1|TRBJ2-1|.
TGTGCCAGCATCTCGGCACTAGCTCGTTCTACGGAGTTCTTC
CASISALARSTEFF
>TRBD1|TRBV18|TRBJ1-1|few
TGTGCCAGCTCACTCGACAGGGGGCTATTCAACACTGAAGCTTTCTTT
CASSLDRGLFNTEAFF
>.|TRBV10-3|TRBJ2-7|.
TGTGCCATCAGTGACCTACTGACGAGAACCTACGAGCAGTACTTC
CAISDLLTRTYEQYF
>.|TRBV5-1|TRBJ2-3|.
TGCGCCAGCAGCTTGGGTAACGTAGACCTAAGCACAGATACGCAGTATTTT
CASSLGNVDLSTDTQYF
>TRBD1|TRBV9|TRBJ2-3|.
TGTGCCAGCAGCGTAGCGACAGGGGGCTTTGTAAGGTATTTT
CASSVATGGFVRYF
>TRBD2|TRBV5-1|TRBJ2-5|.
TGCGCCAGCAGCAGCGGGGGGGCCAAAGAGACCCAGTACTTC
CASSSGGAKETQYF
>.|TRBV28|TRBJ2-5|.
TGTGCCAGCAGTGGGCGGGCGGGGCACCAAGAGACCCAGTACTTC
CASSGRAGHQETQYF
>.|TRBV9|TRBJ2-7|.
TGTGCCAGCAGCGTCCAGTCCGGATCCTACGAGCAGTACTTC
CASSVQSGSYEQYF
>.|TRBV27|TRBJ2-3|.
TGTGCCAGCAGGACGAGTTTTAATGCAGATACGCAGTATTTT
CASRTSFNADTQYF